This TCR beta chain was found in a study of metastatic and nonmetastatic thyroid tumors. Study-level findings and limits: It was reported that TCR beta diversity was significantly higher in malignant thyroid tumors than benign nodules, in blood and tumor.

All patients were treatment-naive before thyroid surgery. Germline V lookup: CDR1 LNHNV, CDR2 YYDKDF (reference sequence). The CDR3 is 16 residues long. Trimming removed 0 bases at V and 0 bases at J, with 12 bases between. In this sample, this clone is medium-sized. Its antigen remains unknown. MiXCR reprocessed the PCR reads for TCRdb. The sample records fewer than 20,000 clones, 25% being singletons. The chain employs TRBV15 and TRBJ2-7; D uncertain. Sequencing was done on a sample of adjacent normal tissue. The receptor's source is a female donor with papillary thyroid cancer or a benign thyroid nodule (not recorded which). Some clones in this sample may be carry-over from other donors' samples. DNA of the CDR3: TGTGCCACCAGCAGAGATTCAACTTTTAGCTCCTACGAGCAGTACTTC. Residues: CATSRDSTFSSYEQYF. Based on the CDR3 plus reference TRBV15 and TRBJ2-7, the full variable domain is DAMVIQNPRYQVTQFGKPVTLSCSQTLNHNVMYWYQQKSSQAPKLLFHYYDKDFNNEADTPDNFQSRRPNTSFCFLDIRSPGLGDTAMYLCATSRDSTFSSYEQYFGPGTRLTVT.